The 26 T cell receptor beta chains below all came from one sample that was sequenced in a study of blood T cell dynamics during melanoma immunotherapy. TCRdb keeps only in-frame clones here, not all; method: immunoSEQ multiplex PCR. This table holds 9,900 or so clones, about 80% found once. Documented time point: week 3, after first cycle of checkpoint inhibitor. The sample here was blood, taken from a patient treated with checkpoint blockade. These receptors were taken from a human donor with melanoma.

This clone was picked up one time. The chain carries TRBV7-2 and TRBJ1-1; D may be TRBD1 (5 bases). Trimming removed 5 bases at V and 0 bases at J, with 7 bases between. This CDR3 is 13 amino acids long. From germline, CDR1 is SGHTA and CDR2 FQGNSA. CDR3 region: CASSPTVNTEAFF. CDR3 bases: TGTGCCAGCAGCCCGACAGTGAACACTGAAGCTTTCTTT.

The chain recombines TRBV6-5 with TRBJ1-4; the match to TRBD1 covers 7 bases. Germline CDR1 and CDR2: MNHEY and SVGAGI. The V and J ends lost 8 bases and 7 bases, in that order; junction bases with no gene match: 4. The CDR3 is 12 amino acids. The CDR3: CASRRGSEKLFF. The CDR3 DNA follows: TGTGCCAGCCGCAGGGGGAGTGAAAAACTGTTTTTT.

The chain uses TRBV7-6 and TRBJ2-7, with TRBD1 matching over 8 bases. Germline CDR1 and CDR2: SGHVS and FNYEAQ. With V trimmed by 5 bases and J by 4 bases, 10 bases remained unmatched. This CDR3 has 15 amino acids. The CDR3 loop reads CASSAGTGTYYEQYV. The DNA for the CDR3 is TGTGCCAGCAGCGCCGGGACAGGAACATATTACGAGCAGTACGTC.

The genes are TRBV19 and TRBJ1-6, with D unclear. The V end lost 6 bases, the J end lost 6 bases, and 15 bases lay between the germline ends. This CDR3 spans 15 amino acids. Per germline, CDR1 LNHDA and CDR2 SQIVND (reference sequence). The CDR3 is CASSSGPSSNSPLHF. In DNA form, the CDR3 reads TGTGCCAGTAGCTCTGGACCGTCGTCTAATTCACCCCTCCACTTT.

This clone was observed a handful of times. The chain has TRBV10-3 and TRBJ1-1; D is uncertain. The CDR3 is made up of 14 amino acids. Looked up from germline, CDR1 is ENHRY and CDR2 is SYGVKD. With 0 bases removed from V and 2 bases from J, the gap between germline ends came to 7 bases. CDR3 nucleotides: TGTGCCATCAGTGAGTCTACAACCAACACTGAAGCTTTCTTT. Encoded protein: CAISESTTNTEAFF.

This rearrangement joins TRBV18 to TRBJ2-1, with D possibly being TRBD2 (5 bases). Deletions cut 6 bases from V and 9 bases from J, with 15 bases between. The germline CDR1 and CDR2 sequences are KGHSH and LQKENI. CDR3 length: 13 residues. The chain's CDR3 is CASSQISDGEQFF. The CDR3 DNA sequence: TGTGCCAGCTCGCAAATTAGCGACGGTGAGCAGTTCTTC.

The V call is TRBV4-1, the J call TRBJ1-4; D uncertain. The CDR3 runs 12 residues. V dropped 4 bases and J dropped 4 bases, with 4 bases sitting between them. Per germline, CDR1 MGHRA and CDR2 YSYEKL. In DNA, the CDR3 is TGCGCCAGCAGCCCCCTTAATGAAAAACTGTTTTTT. This encodes CASSPLNEKLFF.

V is TRBV5-6 and J is TRBJ1-2, with 10 nucleotides matching TRBD1. The trim removed 0 bases at V and 3 bases at J, leaving 2 bases unmatched. The germline CDR1 and CDR2 sequences are SGHDT and YYEEEE. The CDR3 is 15 residues long. The chain's CDR3 is CASSLDGTGDYGYTF. CDR3 nucleotide sequence: TGTGCCAGCAGCTTGGATGGGACAGGGGACTATGGCTACACCTTC.

The chain recombines TRBV9 with TRBJ1-2, with D tentatively TRBD1 (5 bases). CDR1 is SGDLS, CDR2 YYNGEE, per germline. The CDR3 is 16 residues long. V was shortened by 6 bases and J by 4 bases, with 22 bases between the two germline ends. The chain's CDR3 is CASTFLPAGGGYGYTF. CDR3 sequence (DNA): TGTGCCAGCACCTTCCTCCCCGCCGGGGGAGGCTATGGCTACACCTTC.

The chain has TRBV5-1 and TRBJ1-3, with D maybe TRBD1 (6 bases). V was clipped by 3 bases and J by 2 bases, with 9 bases between them. Per germline, CDR1 SGHRS and CDR2 YFSETQ. The CDR3 runs to 14 residues. The CDR3 sequence is CASSSGQTGNTIYF. CDR3 nucleotides: TGCGCCAGCAGCTCAGGACAGACTGGAAACACCATATATTTT.

V usage is TRBV7-3 and J usage is TRBJ2-1, with 8 nucleotides matching TRBD2. The V gene's germline CDR1 is SGHTA and CDR2 FQGTGA. Germline trimming cut 4 bases from V and 2 bases from J; bases unmatched to any gene: 4. The CDR3 contains 15 residues. The CDR3 sequence is CASSSERGPYNEQFF. DNA of the CDR3: TGTGCCAGCAGCTCAGAGCGGGGGCCCTACAATGAGCAGTTCTTC.

The chain joins TRBV4-1 to TRBJ1-1; no reliable D call. The germline V gene encodes CDR1 MGHRA and CDR2 YSYEKL. CDR3 length: 14 residues. Trimming stripped 1 base from V and 1 base from J, with 7 bases between. The CDR3 nucleotides are TGCGCCAGCAGCCAAGTCGACGGGAACACTGAAGCTTTCTTT. Translating gives CASSQVDGNTEAFF.

This clone was recorded once. The chain has TRBV6-5 and TRBJ2-7, with 8 nucleotides matching TRBD2. Per the germline V gene, CDR1 is MNHEY and CDR2 is SVGAGI. V was pared by 6 bases and J by 0 bases, with 7 bases of the junction left unmatched. The CDR3 has 15 amino acids. This chain's CDR3 is CASRPLSGVSYEQYF. In DNA, the CDR3 is TGTGCCAGCAGACCTCTTAGCGGGGTCTCCTACGAGCAGTACTTC.

V gene TRBV11-1 combines with J gene TRBJ1-6; no definite D call. The CDR3 consists of 14 residues. The germline CDR1 and CDR2 sequences are SGHAT and FQDESV (reference sequence). V lost 2 bases to trimming and J lost 8 bases, with 10 bases between them. The CDR3 sequence is CASSLFQEDSPLHF. In DNA, the CDR3 is TGTGCCAGCAGCTTATTCCAGGAGGATTCACCCCTCCACTTT.

J is TRBJ2-3 and V is TRBV7-2; weak D call: TRBD1 (6 bases). This CDR3 region has 16 residues. With 4 bases removed from V and 1 base from J, the gap between germline ends came to 15 bases. Germline CDR1 and CDR2: SGHTA and FQGNSA. The CDR3 protein is CASSSRGLTGTDTQYF. The CDR3 coding sequence is TGTGCCAGCAGCTCCAGGGGTCTAACCGGCACAGATACGCAGTATTTT.

The genes are TRBV11-3 and TRBJ1-1, with 9 bases that match TRBD1. V was pared by 5 bases and J by 0 bases, with 4 bases of the junction left unmatched. The CDR3 sequence is 15 residues long. CDR1 and CDR2 from the germline V gene are SGHNT and YENEEA. The CDR3 is CASSAGTGLNTEAFF. For the CDR3, the DNA is TGTGCCAGCAGCGCAGGGACAGGGTTGAACACTGAAGCTTTCTTT.

This clone has just a few counts. The chain links TRBV29-1 to TRBJ1-1; 10 nucleotides line up with TRBD1. CDR3 length: 15 residues. V shed 2 bases and J 2 bases; nucleotides not matched to a gene: 5. Germline V gives CDR1 SQVTM, CDR2 ANQGSEA. CDR3 DNA sequence: TGCAGCGTTGAAAGCGGGACAGGGGACAACACTGAAGCTTTCTTT. It yields the protein CSVESGTGDNTEAFF.

This chain connects TRBV29-1 to TRBJ2-2, with 13 bases fitting TRBD2. The CDR3 totals 14 residues. The germline V gene encodes CDR1 SQVTM and CDR2 ANQGSEA. V gave up 7 bases and J gave up 6 bases; unmatched junction bases: 5. The CDR3 region is CSARLAGGAGELFF. The CDR3 region has the DNA TGCAGCGCCAGACTAGCGGGAGGCGCCGGGGAGCTGTTTTTT.

In nucleotides, the CDR3 is TGTGCCAGCAGTAGGCAGCAGGGGGATGAAGCTTTCTTT. Protein sequence: CASSRQQGDEAFF. The V gene is TRBV6-5, the J gene TRBJ1-1; 7 bases are a match to TRBD1. Germline V gives CDR1 MNHEY, CDR2 SVGAGI. The CDR3 length is 13 residues. V lost 5 bases to trimming and J lost 7 bases; unmatched junction nucleotides: 7.

The rearrangement uses TRBV7-9 and TRBJ1-2; perhaps TRBD1 as D (5 bases). In germline, CDR1 is SEHNR, CDR2 FQNEAQ (reference sequence). CDR3 length: 12 amino acids. V lost 2 bases, J lost 7 bases, and 8 bases lay in between. CDR3 DNA: TGTGCCAGCAGCTTAATCAGGGCTGGCTACACCTTC. Its protein is CASSLIRAGYTF.

This chain links TRBV7-9 with TRBJ2-5, with 8 positions matching TRBD2. Germline-derived CDR1 and CDR2 are SEHNR and FQNEAQ (reference sequence). Trimming cost V 4 bases and J 2 bases; bases outside gene matches: 9. The CDR3 is 16 residues long. This CDR3 reads CASSSRGGTSQETQYF. CDR3 DNA: TGTGCCAGCAGCTCAAGGGGCGGGACTAGTCAAGAGACCCAGTACTTC.

V is TRBV2 and J is TRBJ2-1; TRBD2 agrees at 9 bases. Trimming took 7 bases from V and 2 from J; bases not matched to a gene: 6. The CDR3 sequence is 15 residues long. Germline lookup yields CDR1 SNHLY and CDR2 FYNNEI. The CDR3 here is CASNPLAGAYNEQFF. The CDR3 DNA follows: TGTGCCAGCAATCCCTTAGCGGGGGCCTACAATGAGCAGTTCTTC.

CDR3: CASSSRDDNQPQHF. As DNA, the CDR3 is TGTGCCAGCAGCTCCAGGGATGACAATCAGCCCCAGCATTTT. This chain uses TRBV7-8 with TRBJ1-5; possible D gene TRBD1, 5 bases. The length of the CDR3 is 14 residues. Germline CDR1 reads SGHVS; CDR2 reads FQNEAQ. With 4 bases removed from V and 3 bases from J, the gap between germline ends came to 10 bases.

The V and J genes are TRBV9 and TRBJ2-1, with D unresolved. CDR1 SGDLS and CDR2 YYNGEE come from the germline V gene. The CDR3 spans 15 residues. Trimming shortened V by 0 bases and J by 3 bases, and 10 bases separated the two germline ends. CDR3 protein: CASSVARTNYNEQFF. CDR3 sequence (DNA): TGTGCCAGCAGCGTAGCCAGGACCAACTACAATGAGCAGTTCTTC.

The V and J genes are TRBV6-9 and TRBJ2-2; D remains ambiguous. The CDR3 has 14 residues. V dropped 3 bases and J dropped 5 bases, with 10 bases sitting between them. The germline gives CDR1 MNHGY, CDR2 SVAAGI. The CDR3 sequence is CASSYSPRTGELFF. CDR3 sequence (DNA): TGTGCCAGCAGTTACTCTCCGAGGACCGGGGAGCTGTTTTTT.

The rearrangement uses TRBV11-2 and TRBJ2-1; the D gene could be TRBD1 or TRBD2 (6 bases each). V lost 3 bases to trimming and J lost 10 bases, with 19 bases between them. CDR3 length: 15 amino acids. Germline V gene lookup returns CDR1 SGHAT and CDR2 FQNNGV. This chain's CDR3 is CASSFETRGVHEQFF. Here the CDR3 DNA reads TGTGCCAGCAGCTTCGAGACTAGGGGGGTCCACGAGCAGTTCTTC.